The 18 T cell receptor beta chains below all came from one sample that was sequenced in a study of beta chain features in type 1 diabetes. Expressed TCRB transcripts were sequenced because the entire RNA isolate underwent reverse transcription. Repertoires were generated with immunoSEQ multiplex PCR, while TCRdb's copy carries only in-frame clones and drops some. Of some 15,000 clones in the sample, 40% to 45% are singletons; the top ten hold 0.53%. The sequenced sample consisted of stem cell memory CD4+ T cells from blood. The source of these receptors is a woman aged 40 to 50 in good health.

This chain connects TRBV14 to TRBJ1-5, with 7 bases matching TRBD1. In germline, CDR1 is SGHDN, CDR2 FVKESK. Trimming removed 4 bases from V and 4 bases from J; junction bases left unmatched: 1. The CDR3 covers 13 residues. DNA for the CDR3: TGTGCCAGCAGCCCGACAGGGAATCAGCCCCAGCATTTT. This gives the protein CASSPTGNQPQHF.

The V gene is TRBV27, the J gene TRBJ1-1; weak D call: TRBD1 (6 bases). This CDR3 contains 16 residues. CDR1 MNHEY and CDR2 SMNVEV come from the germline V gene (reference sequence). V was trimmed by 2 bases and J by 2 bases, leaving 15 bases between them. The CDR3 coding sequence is TGTGCCAGCAGTTTACAGGTCGCCAGGGGAAACACTGAAGCTTTCTTT. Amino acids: CASSLQVARGNTEAFF.

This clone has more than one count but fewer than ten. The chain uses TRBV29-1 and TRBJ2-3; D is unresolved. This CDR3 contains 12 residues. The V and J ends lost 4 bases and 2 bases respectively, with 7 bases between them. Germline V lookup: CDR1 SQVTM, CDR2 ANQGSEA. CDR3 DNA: TGCAGCGTTGGGCCCGCCACAGATACGCAGTATTTT. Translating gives CSVGPATDTQYF.

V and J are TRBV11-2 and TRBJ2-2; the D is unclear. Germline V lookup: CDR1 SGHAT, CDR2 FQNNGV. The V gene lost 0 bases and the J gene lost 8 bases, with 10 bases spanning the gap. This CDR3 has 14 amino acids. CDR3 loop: CASSLERHRGELFF. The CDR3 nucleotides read TGTGCCAGCAGCTTAGAGAGGCATAGGGGGGAGCTGTTTTTT. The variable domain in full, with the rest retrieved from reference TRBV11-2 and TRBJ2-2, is EAGVAQSPRYKIIEKRQSVAFWCNPISGHATLYWYQQILGQGPKLLIQFQNNGVVDDSQLPKDRFSAERLKGVDSTLKIQPAKLEDSAVYLCASSLERHRGELFFGEGSRLTVL.

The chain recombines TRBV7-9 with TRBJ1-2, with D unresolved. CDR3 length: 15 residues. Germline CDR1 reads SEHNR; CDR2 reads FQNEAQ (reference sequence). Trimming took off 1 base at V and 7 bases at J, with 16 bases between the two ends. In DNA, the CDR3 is TGTGCCAGCAGCTTAGAGTGGTCGGCCGGGTCTGGCTACACCTTC. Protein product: CASSLEWSAGSGYTF.

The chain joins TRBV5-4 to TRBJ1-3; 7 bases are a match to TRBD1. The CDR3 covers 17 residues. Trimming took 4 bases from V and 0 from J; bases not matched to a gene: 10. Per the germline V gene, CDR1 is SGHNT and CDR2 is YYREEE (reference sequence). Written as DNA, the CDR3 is TGTGCCAGCAGCCCCATCCCCGACAGGGCCTCTGGAAACACCATATATTTT. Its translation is CASSPIPDRASGNTIYF.

CDR3 nucleotide sequence: TGCGCCAGCAGCGTTCAGGGGGAAACTGAAGCTTTCTTT. It translates to CASSVQGETEAFF. The gene calls are TRBV4-3 and TRBJ1-1; 7 bases are shared with TRBD1. V shed 5 bases, J shed 5 bases, and the junction held 5 bases outside the gene matches. This CDR3 comprises 13 residues. CDR1 is LGHNA and CDR2 is YSLEER in the germline V gene.

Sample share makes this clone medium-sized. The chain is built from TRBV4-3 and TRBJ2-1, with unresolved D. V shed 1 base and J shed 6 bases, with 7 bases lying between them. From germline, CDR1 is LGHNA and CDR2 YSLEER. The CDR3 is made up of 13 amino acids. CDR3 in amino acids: CASSQGLVNEQFF. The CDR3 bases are TGCGCCAGCAGCCAAGGGCTCGTCAATGAGCAGTTCTTC.

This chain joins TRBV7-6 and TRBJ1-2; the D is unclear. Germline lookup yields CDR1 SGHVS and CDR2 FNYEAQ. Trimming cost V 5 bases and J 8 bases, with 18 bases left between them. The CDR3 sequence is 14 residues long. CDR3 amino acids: CASSLTRGGGGYTF. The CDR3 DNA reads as TGTGCCAGCAGCCTCACTCGAGGTGGTGGGGGCTACACCTTC.

The CDR3 loop reads CASSLAGTGKNTQYF. DNA for the CDR3: TGTGCCAGCAGCTTAGCAGGGACTGGGAAAAATACGCAGTATTTT. The chain joins TRBV7-9 to TRBJ2-3; weak D call: TRBD2 (6 bases). There are 15 residues in the CDR3. The germline V and J ends were trimmed by 0 bases and 7 bases, with 14 bases remaining between them. CDR1 is SEHNR, CDR2 FQNEAQ, per germline (reference sequence).

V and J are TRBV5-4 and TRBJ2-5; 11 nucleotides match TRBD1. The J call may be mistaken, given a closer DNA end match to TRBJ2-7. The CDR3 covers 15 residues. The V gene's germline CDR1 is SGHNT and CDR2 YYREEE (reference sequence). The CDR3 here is CASSSRDRGAYEQYF. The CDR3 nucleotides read TGTGCCAGCAGCTCCCGGGACAGGGGGGCCTACGAGCAGTACTTC.

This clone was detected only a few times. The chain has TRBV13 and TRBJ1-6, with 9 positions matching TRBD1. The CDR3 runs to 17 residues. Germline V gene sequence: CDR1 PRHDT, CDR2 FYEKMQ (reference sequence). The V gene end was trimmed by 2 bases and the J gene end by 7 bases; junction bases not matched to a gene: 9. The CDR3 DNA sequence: TGTGCCAGCAGCTTAAACAGGGGGCTTCGATCCAATTCACCCCTCCACTTT. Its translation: CASSLNRGLRSNSPLHF.

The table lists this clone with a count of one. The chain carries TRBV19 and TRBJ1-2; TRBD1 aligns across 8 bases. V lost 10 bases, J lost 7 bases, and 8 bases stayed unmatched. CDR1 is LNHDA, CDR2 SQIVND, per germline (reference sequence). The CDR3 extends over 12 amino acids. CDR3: CATVQGVSGYTF. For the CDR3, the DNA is TGTGCCACTGTACAGGGGGTTAGTGGCTACACCTTC.

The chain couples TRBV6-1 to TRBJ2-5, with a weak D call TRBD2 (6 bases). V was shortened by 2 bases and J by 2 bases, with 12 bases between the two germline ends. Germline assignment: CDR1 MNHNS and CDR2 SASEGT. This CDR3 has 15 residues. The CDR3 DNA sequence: TGTGCCAGCAGTGAAATGGGGAGGAGGCAAGAGACCCAGTACTTC. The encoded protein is CASSEMGRRQETQYF.

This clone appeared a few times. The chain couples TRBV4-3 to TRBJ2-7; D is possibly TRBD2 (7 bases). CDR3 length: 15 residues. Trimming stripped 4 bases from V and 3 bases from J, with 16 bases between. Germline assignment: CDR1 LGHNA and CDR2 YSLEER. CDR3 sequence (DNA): TGCGCCAGCAGCCGGGGGGGGCAGGGACGCTACGAGCAGTACTTC. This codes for CASSRGGQGRYEQYF.

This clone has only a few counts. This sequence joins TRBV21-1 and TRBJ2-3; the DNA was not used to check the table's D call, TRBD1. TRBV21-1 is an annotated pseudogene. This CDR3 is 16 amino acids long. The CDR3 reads CASSTPQGSSSDTQYF. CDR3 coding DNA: TGTGCCAGCAGCACACCACAGGGAAGTTCCTCGGATACGCAGTATTTT.

In DNA form, the CDR3 reads TGCGCCAGCAGCCCGGGACAGATATATGGCTACACCTTC. It encodes CASSPGQIYGYTF. The genes are TRBV5-1 and TRBJ1-2, with 7 positions matching TRBD1. The CDR3 has 13 residues. The V gene's germline CDR1 is SGHRS and CDR2 YFSETQ. The J segment lost 5 bases and the V segment lost 4 bases, leaving 5 bases of the junction unmatched.

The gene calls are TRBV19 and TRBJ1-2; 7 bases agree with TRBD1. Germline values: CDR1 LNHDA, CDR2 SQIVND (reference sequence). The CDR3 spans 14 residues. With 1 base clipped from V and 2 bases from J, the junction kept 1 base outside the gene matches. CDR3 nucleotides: TGTGCCAGTAGTATAGCACAGGGGAACTATGGCTACACCTTC. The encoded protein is CASSIAQGNYGYTF.